The TCR beta chain under discussion was sequenced for a study of T-cell memory formation after mild COVID-19. This clonotype appeared a few times. Its antigen is unknown. The study, taken as a whole, reports: Among contracting clones, CD4+ were mainly CM/EM and CD8+ enriched in EMRA. Pre-infection memory carried some responding clones, suggesting that cross-reactive memory joined.

MiXCR was run by TCRdb on the 5' RACE reads, yielding one entry per CDR3 protein. Of about 210,000 distinct CDR3 sequences listed, roughly a tenth are singletons. This TCR derives from a man between 18 and 29 years old who had mild COVID-19 (a few samples of this study predate the infection). Cell type and time point are not known. Sequencing used PBMCs or a T cell subset sorted from them (not recorded which).

Written as DNA, the CDR3 is TGTGCCAGCAGCCAAGTAGGGGGATCAAATGAAAAACTGTTTTTT. As protein: CASSQVGGSNEKLFF. The V call is TRBV4-2, the J call TRBJ1-4; possibly TRBD1 for D (6 bases). Germline loops: CDR1 LGHNA, CDR2 YNFKEQ. The V end was cut by 1 base, the J end by 5 bases, with 11 bases between. The CDR3 totals 15 residues.